Only a few counts were recorded for the clone carrying this T cell receptor beta chain. The sample is drawn from a study of T-cell memory formation after mild COVID-19. Study as a whole: Clusters of TCRs were largely donor specific.

CDR3 length: 14 residues. Germline trimming cut 4 bases from V and 6 bases from J; bases unmatched to any gene: 7. TCRdb re-derived calls from the 5' RACE reads in MiXCR, one entry per CDR3 protein. The data hold over 70,000 distinct CDR3 sequences, with over 12% observed a single time. V gene TRBV12-3 or TRBV12-4 combines with J gene TRBJ2-7; TRBD2 agrees at 9 bases. The sequence was collected from a man aged 18 to 30 who had mild COVID-19 (a few samples of this study predate the infection). Cell type and time point are not known. Sequencing was performed on PBMCs or a T cell subset sorted from them (not recorded which). CDR3 sequence reads: CASSSWRGGFEQYF. As DNA, the CDR3 is TGTGCCAGCAGTTCCTGGCGGGGGGGCTTCGAGCAGTACTTC.